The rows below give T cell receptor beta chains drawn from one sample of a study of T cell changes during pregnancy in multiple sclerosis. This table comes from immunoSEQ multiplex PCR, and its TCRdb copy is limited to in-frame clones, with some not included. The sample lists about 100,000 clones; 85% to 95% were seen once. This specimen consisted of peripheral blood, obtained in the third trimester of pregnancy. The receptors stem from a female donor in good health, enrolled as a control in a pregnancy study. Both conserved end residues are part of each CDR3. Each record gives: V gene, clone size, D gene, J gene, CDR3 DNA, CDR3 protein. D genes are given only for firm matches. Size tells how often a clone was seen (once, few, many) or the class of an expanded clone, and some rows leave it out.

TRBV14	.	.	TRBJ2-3	TGTGCCAGCAGCCTGATGACAGTCACAGATACGCAGTATTTT	CASSLMTVTDTQYF
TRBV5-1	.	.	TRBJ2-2	TGCGCCAGCAGCTTTGAGGTTGCAACCGGGGAGCTGTTTTTT	CASSFEVATGELFF
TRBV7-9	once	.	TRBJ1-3	TGTGCCAGCAGCGCCAACCCAGGGGATTCGGCTGGCACCATATATTTT	CASSANPGDSAGTIYF
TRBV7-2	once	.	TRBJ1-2	TGTGCCAGCAGCACGGACTCAAATGGCTACACCTTC	CASSTDSNGYTF
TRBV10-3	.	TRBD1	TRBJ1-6	TGTGCCATCAGTCCTTCCCCCGGGACAGATAATTCACCCCTCCACTTT	CAISPSPGTDNSPLHF
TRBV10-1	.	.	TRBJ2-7	TGCGCCAGCAGTGTGGGTCAGGGGAAGGGATTCTACGAGCAGTACTTC	CASSVGQGKGFYEQYF
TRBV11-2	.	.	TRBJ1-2	TGTGCCAGCAGAATGCGAAGCTATGGCTACACCTTC	CASRMRSYGYTF
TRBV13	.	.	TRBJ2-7	TGTGCCAGCAGCTTAGGATCGGGGGAAGTTTCGATCGGCGAGCAGTACTTC	CASSLGSGEVSIGEQYF
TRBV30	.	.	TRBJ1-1	TGTGCCTGGAGTGGAGGGTATAACCGTGAAGCTTTCTTT	CAWSGGYNREAFF
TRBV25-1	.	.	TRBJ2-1	TGTGCCAGCACGGGAAGGCCCAATGAGCAGTTCTTC	CASTGRPNEQFF
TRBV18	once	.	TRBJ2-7	TGTGCCAGCTCACCGGAGTCACCGCTTACCTACGAGCAGTACTTC	CASSPESPLTYEQYF
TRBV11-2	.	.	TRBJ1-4	TGTGCCAGCAGCTTTCGGGGGGGGCTGTTTTTT	CASSFRGGLFF
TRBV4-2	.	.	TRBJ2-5	TGTGCCAGCAGCCAAGAAAACTGGCCGGGGGAGACCCAGTACTTC	CASSQENWPGETQYF
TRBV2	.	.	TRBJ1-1	TGTGCCAGCGCGTCGTCCGAGGGCATCACTGAAGCTTTCTTT	CASASSEGITEAFF
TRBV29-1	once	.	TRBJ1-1	TGCAGCGTTGATATGAGCACCCGAGGTCGGGCTTTCTTT	CSVDMSTRGRAFF
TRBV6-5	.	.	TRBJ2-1	TGTGCCAGCAGTTACTCGAGTAGCAATGAGCAGTTCTTC	CASSYSSSNEQFF
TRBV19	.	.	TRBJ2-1	TGTGCCAGTAGTATAGTTAATCTAGGTGAGCAGTTCTTC	CASSIVNLGEQFF
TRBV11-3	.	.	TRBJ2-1	TGTGCCAGCAGCTTAGGCGACCGGGGGAGGTCCTCCTACAATGAGCAGTTCTTC	CASSLGDRGRSSYNEQFF
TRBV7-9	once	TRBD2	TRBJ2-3	TGTGCCAGCAGCTTCCTAGCGGGGGGATCCACAGATACGCAGTATTTT	CASSFLAGGSTDTQYF
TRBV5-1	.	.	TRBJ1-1	TGCGCCAGCAGGGATGGCGCGGGCGAGGCTTTCTTT	CASRDGAGEAFF
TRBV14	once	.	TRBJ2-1	TGTGCCAGCAGCCAAGAAACCAGGGGCCTCTACAATGAGCAGTTCTTC	CASSQETRGLYNEQFF
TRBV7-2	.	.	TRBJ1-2	TGTGCCAGCAGCTTAGTTATGCCGGCCGCGGATGGCTACACCTTC	CASSLVMPAADGYTF
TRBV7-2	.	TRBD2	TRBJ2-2	TGTGCCAGCAGCTTAGGACTAGCGGGGGGGAGCACCGGGGAGCTGTTTTTT	CASSLGLAGGSTGELFF
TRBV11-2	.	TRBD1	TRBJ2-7	TGTGCCAGCAGCTTTGGGACAGGGGTATCCTACGAGCAGTACTTC	CASSFGTGVSYEQYF
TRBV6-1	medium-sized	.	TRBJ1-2	TGTGCCAGCATCGTTGAGGACAGCGGCGTCAATGGCTACACCTTC	CASIVEDSGVNGYTF
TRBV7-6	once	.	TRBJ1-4	TGTGCCAGCAGCTTATCGGGACAAGCCAATGAAAAACTGTTTTTT	CASSLSGQANEKLFF
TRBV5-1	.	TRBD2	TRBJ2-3	TGCGCCAGCAGCTTGAGATTAGCGGGTACAGATACGCAGTATTTT	CASSLRLAGTDTQYF
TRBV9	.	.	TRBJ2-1	TGTGCCAGCAGCATCCGGACGAGCGGCGATGAGCAGTTCTTC	CASSIRTSGDEQFF
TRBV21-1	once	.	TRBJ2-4	TGTGCCAGCAGCGGTAGGACAGGGGGTATTCCGAACATTCAGTACTTC	CASSGRTGGIPNIQYF
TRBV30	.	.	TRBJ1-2	TGTGCCTGGAGTGTAAAAACAGACCCCCGAGGCTACACCTTC	CAWSVKTDPRGYTF
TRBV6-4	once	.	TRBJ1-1	TGTGCCAGCAGGGTAGACACGAACACTGAAGCTTTCTTT	CASRVDTNTEAFF
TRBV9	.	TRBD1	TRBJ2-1	TGTGCCAGCAGCGGGGGCCCGGGACAGAATGAGCAGTTCTTC	CASSGGPGQNEQFF
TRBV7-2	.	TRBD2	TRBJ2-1	TGTGCCAGCAGCTCGAGTAGCGGGGCGAAAAATGAGCAGTTCTTC	CASSSSSGAKNEQFF
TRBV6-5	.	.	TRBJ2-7	TGTGCCAGCAGCCCGCCTAATGCGGGCGAGCAGTACTTC	CASSPPNAGEQYF
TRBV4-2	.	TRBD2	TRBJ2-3	TGTGCCAGCAGCCAAGTGGGAGGGGAGGCAGATACGCAGTATTTT	CASSQVGGEADTQYF
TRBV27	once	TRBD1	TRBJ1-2	TGTGCCAGCAGTTTCACAGGGGGCGGAATTGGCTACACCTTC	CASSFTGGGIGYTF
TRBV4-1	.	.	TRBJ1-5	TGCGCCAGCAGCCAAGAAGACAGGAACAATCAGCCCCAGCATTTT	CASSQEDRNNQPQHF
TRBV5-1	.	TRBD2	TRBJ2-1	TGCGCCAGCAGATTAGGACTAGCGGGGGCCCATGAGCAGTTCTTC	CASRLGLAGAHEQFF
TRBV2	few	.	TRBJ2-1	TGTGCCAGCACCCTGGAGCCCCTCCTGGCGTTCTTC	CASTLEPLLAFF
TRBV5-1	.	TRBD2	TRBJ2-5	TGCGCCAGCGGTACCGAAACTAGCGGGGTGGGAGAGACCCAGTACTTC	CASGTETSGVGETQYF
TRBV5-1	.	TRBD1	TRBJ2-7	TGCGCCAGCAGCGTGGGACAGAGCTCCTACGAGCAGTACTTC	CASSVGQSSYEQYF
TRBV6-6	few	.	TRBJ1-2	TGTGCCAGCAGGACAGGCAACTATGGCTACACCTTC	CASRTGNYGYTF
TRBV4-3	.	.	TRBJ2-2	TGCGCCAGCAGTGGAGTGTCCGGGGAGCTGTTTTTT	CASSGVSGELFF
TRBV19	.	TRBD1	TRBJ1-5	TGTGCCAGTACCTGGGACAGGGGGAGCAATCAGCCCCAGCATTTT	CASTWDRGSNQPQHF
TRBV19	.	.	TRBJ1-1	TGTGCCAGTAGTCCGAAGGGACAAGTTAACACTGAAGCTTTCTTT	CASSPKGQVNTEAFF
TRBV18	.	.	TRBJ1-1	TGTGCCAGCTCACCACCAATCCTCGGGAACACTGAAGCTTTCTTT	CASSPPILGNTEAFF
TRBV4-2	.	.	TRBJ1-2	TGTGCCAGCAGCCAAGATGGCAGGGCGAGTGGCTACACCTTC	CASSQDGRASGYTF
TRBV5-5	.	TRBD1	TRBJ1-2	TGTGCCAGCAGCTCCCGGGACAGGGATGGCTACACCTTC	CASSSRDRDGYTF
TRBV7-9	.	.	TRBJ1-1	TGTGCCAGCAGCTTAGATAGACAGACCAACACTGAAGCTTTCTTT	CASSLDRQTNTEAFF